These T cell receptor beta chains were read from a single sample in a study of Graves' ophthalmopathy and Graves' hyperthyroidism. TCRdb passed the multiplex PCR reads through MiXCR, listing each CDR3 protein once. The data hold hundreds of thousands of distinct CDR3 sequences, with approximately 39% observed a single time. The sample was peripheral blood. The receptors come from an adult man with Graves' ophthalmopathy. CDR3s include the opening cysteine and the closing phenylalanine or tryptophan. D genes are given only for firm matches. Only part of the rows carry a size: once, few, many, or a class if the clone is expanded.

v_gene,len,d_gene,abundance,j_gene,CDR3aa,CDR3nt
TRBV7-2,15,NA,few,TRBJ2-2,CASSPLGRDPGELFF,TGTGCCAGCAGCCCTTTGGGGCGGGACCCCGGGGAGCTGTTTTTT
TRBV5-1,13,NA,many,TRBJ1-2,CASSARDGYGYTF,TGCGCCAGCAGCGCCAGGGACGGCTATGGCTACACCTTC
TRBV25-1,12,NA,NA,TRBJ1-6,CASKSQDSPLHF,TGTGCCAGCAAATCGCAGGATTCACCCCTCCACTTT
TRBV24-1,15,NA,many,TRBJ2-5,CATSDLRAGQETQYF,TGTGCCACCAGTGATTTGCGGGCAGGACAAGAGACCCAGTACTTC
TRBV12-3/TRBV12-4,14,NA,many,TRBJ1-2,CASSSVTGFYGYTF,TGTGCCAGCAGTTCGGTCACGGGCTTCTATGGCTACACCTTC
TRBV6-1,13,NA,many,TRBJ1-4,CASSDEGREKLFF,TGTGCCAGCAGTGACGAGGGTCGAGAAAAACTGTTTTTT
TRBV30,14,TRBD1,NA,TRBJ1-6,CAWSLGQSNSPLHF,TGTGCCTGGAGTTTGGGACAGAGTAATTCACCCCTCCACTTT
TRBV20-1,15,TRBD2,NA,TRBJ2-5,CSARMASGTGETQYF,TGCAGTGCTAGGATGGCTAGCGGAACCGGGGAGACCCAGTACTTC
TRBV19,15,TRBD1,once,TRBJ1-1,CASSNYRGLYTEAFF,TGTGCCAGTAGTAATTACAGGGGGCTTTACACTGAAGCTTTCTTT
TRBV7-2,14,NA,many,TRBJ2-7,CASSIGTVSYEQYF,TGTGCCAGCAGCATAGGGACGGTGTCCTACGAGCAGTACTTC
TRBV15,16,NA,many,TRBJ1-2,CATSPPGTWSLYGYTF,TGTGCCACCAGCCCCCCCGGGACATGGAGTCTCTATGGCTACACCTTC
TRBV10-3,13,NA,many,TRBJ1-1,CAICSNMNTEAFF,TGTGCCATCTGTAGCAACATGAACACTGAAGCTTTCTTT
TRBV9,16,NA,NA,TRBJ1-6,CASSALRGSIRSPLHF,TGTGCCAGCAGCGCGTTACGGGGTAGCATCCGTTCACCCCTCCACTTT
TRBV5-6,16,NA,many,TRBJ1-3,CASSLLFQGSGNTIYF,TGTGCCAGCAGCTTGTTGTTTCAGGGAAGTGGAAACACCATATATTTT
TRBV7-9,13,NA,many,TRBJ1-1,CAAWGEMNTEAFF,TGTGCCGCATGGGGTGAAATGAACACTGAAGCTTTCTTT
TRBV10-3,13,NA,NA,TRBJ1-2,CAISSGPPYGYTF,TGTGCCATCAGTTCCGGGCCCCCCTATGGCTACACCTTC
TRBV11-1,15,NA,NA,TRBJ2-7,CASSPRIQGCYEQYF,TGTGCCAGCAGCCCGAGGATACAGGGATGTTACGAGCAGTACTTC
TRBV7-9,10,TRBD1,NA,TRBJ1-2,CASRGQVYTF,TGTGCCAGCAGGGGACAGGTCTACACCTTC
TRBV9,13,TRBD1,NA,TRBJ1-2,CATTGGADYGYTF,TGTGCCACGACAGGGGGCGCCGACTATGGCTACACCTTC
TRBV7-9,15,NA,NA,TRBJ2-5,CASSLRGSYRETQYF,TGTGCCAGCAGCTTACGGGGTAGCTATCGAGAGACCCAGTACTTC
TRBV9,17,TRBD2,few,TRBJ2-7,CASSQGGLAGGSYEQYF,TGTGCCAGCAGCCAGGGGGGACTAGCGGGAGGATCATACGAGCAGTACTTC
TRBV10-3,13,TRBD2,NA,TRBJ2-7,CAISGTSVYEQYF,TGTGCCATCAGTGGGACTAGCGTGTACGAGCAGTACTTC
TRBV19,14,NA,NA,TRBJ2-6,CASSVGRGANVLTF,TGTGCCAGTAGTGTGGGTCGAGGGGCCAACGTCCTGACTTTC
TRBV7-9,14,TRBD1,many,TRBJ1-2,CASSFGTGDYGYTF,TGTGCCAGCAGCTTCGGGACAGGGGACTATGGCTACACCTTC
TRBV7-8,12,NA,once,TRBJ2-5,CASSLGFGTQYF,TGTGCCAGCAGCTTAGGGTTCGGGACCCAGTACTTC
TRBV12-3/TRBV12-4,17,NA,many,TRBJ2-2,CASSPLSAGRNTGELFF,TGTGCCAGCAGTCCCTTGTCGGCGGGGAGGAACACCGGGGAGCTGTTTTTT
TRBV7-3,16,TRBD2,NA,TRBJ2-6,CASSDRGTNGANVLTF,TGTGCCAGCAGCGATAGAGGGACTAATGGGGCCAACGTCCTGACTTTC
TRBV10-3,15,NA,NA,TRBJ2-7,CASRMEGGDNYGQYF,TGTGCCAGCAGGATGGAAGGGGGGGATAACTACGGGCAGTACTTC
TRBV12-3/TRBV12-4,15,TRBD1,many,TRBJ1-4,CASSSRDRVNEKLFF,TGTGCCAGCAGTAGCAGGGACAGGGTTAATGAAAAACTGTTTTTT
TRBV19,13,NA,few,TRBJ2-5,CASRGRFKETQYF,TGTGCCAGTAGGGGGAGATTTAAAGAGACCCAGTACTTC
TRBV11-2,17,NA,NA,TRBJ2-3,CASNSPVGGGETDTQYF,TGTGCCAGCAACTCGCCGGTAGGGGGGGGCGAGACAGATACGCAGTATTTT
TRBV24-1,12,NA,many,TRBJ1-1,CATSDPPGEAFF,TGTGCCACCAGTGACCCACCGGGGGAAGCTTTCTTT
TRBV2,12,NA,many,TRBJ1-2,CATQGMDYGYTF,TGTGCCACCCAGGGTATGGACTATGGCTACACCTTC
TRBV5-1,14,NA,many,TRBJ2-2,CASSSGALTGELFF,TGCGCCAGCAGCTCAGGAGCGCTGACCGGGGAGCTGTTTTTT
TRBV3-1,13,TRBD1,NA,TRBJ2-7,CASRFGTGDEQYF,TGTGCCAGCAGATTCGGGACAGGGGACGAGCAGTACTTC
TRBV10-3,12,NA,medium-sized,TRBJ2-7,CAISEAGLEQYF,TGTGCCATCAGTGAGGCAGGGCTCGAGCAGTACTTC
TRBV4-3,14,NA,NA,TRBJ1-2,CASSQEPGIYGYTF,TGCGCCAGCAGCCAAGAACCAGGGATTTATGGCTACACCTTC
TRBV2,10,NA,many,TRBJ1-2,CASKGSGYTF,TGTGCCAGCAAGGGTTCTGGCTACACCTTC
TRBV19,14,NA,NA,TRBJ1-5,CASSTRGGRQPQHF,TGTGCCAGTAGTACGAGGGGGGGCCGTCAGCCCCAGCATTTT
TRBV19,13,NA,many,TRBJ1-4,CASSNRLNEKLFF,TGTGCCAGTAGTAACAGGTTAAATGAAAAACTGTTTTTT
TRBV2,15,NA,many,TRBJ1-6,CASSSTEEGYSPLHF,TGTGCCAGCAGCTCGACGGAGGAGGGATATTCACCCCTCCACTTT
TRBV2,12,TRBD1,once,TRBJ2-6,CARGTGAYVLTF,TGTGCCAGGGGGACAGGGGCCTACGTCCTGACTTTC
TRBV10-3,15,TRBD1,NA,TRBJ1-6,CASSSGWTGSSPLHF,TGTGCCAGCAGTTCTGGGTGGACAGGGAGCTCACCCCTCCACTTT
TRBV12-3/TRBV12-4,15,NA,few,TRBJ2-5,CASSGMRATQETQYF,TGTGCCAGCAGTGGCATGAGGGCCACGCAAGAGACCCAGTACTTC
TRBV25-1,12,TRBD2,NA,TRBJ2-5,CAEAREGQTQYF,TGTGCCGAGGCGCGGGAGGGGCAGACCCAGTACTTC
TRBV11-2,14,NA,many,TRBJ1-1,CASSLGGWNTEAFF,TGTGCCAGCAGCTTGGGGGGGTGGAACACTGAAGCTTTCTTT
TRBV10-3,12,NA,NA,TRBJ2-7,CASRGARYEQYF,TGTGCCAGTCGCGGGGCCCGCTACGAGCAGTACTTC
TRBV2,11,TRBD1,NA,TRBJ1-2,CAQGAFYGYTF,TGTGCCCAGGGGGCCTTCTATGGCTACACCTTC
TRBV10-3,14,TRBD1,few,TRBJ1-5,CASSSDRDPQPQHF,TGTGCCAGCAGCTCTGACAGGGATCCCCAGCCCCAGCATTTT
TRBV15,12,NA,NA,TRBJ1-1,CATSSSSGGAFF,TGTGCCACCAGCAGCTCTAGCGGGGGGGCTTTCTTT